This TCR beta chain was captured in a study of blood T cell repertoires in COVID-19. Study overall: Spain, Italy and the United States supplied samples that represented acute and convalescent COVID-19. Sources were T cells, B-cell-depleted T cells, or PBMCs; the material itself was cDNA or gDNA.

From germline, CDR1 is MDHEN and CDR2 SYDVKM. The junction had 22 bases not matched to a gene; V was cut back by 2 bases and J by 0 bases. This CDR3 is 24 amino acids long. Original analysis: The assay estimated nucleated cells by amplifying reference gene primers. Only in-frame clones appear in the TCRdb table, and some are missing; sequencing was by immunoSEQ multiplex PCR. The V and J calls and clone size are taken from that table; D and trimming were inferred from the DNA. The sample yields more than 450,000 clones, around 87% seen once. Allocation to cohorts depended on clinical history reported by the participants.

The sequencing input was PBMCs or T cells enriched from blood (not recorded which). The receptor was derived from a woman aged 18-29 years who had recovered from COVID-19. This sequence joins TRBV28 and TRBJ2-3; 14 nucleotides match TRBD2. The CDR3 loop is CASSLPGQGSLTSGGAWSTDTQYF. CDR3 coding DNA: TGTGCCAGCAGTTTACCCGGACAGGGATCCTTGACTAGCGGGGGGGCCTGGAGCACAGATACGCAGTATTTT. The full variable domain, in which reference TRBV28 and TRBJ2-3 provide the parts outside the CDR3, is DVKVTQSSRYLVKRTGEKVFLECVQDMDHENMFWYRQDPGLGLRLIYFSYDVKMKEKGDIPEGYSVSREKKERFSLILESASTNQTSMYLCASSLPGQGSLTSGGAWSTDTQYFGPGTRLTVL.